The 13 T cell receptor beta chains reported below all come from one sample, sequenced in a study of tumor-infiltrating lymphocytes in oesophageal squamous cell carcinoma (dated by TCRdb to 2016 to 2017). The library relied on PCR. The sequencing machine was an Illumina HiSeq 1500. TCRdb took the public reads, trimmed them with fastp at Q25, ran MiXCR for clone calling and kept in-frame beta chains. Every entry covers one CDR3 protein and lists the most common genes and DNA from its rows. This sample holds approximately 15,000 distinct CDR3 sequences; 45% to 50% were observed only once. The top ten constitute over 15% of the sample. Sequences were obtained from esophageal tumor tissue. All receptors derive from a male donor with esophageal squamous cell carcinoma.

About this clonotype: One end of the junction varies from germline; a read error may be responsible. CDR3 sequence (DNA): TGTGCCAGCAGCTCCACGGAGGATTACAATGAACAGTTCTTC. Its translation is CASSSTEDYNEQFF. The rearrangement joins TRBV11-3 to TRBJ2-4; possible D gene TRBD2, 5 bases. With the DNA end fitting TRBJ2-1 better, the J assignment may be wrong. Germline V gives CDR1 SGHNT, CDR2 YENEEA. The CDR3 contains 14 residues.

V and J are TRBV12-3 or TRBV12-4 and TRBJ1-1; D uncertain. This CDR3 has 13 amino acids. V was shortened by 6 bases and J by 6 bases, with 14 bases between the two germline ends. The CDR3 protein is CASSPGPVPEAFF. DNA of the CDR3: TGTGCCAGCAGCCCCGGGCCAGTTCCTGAAGCTTTCTTT.

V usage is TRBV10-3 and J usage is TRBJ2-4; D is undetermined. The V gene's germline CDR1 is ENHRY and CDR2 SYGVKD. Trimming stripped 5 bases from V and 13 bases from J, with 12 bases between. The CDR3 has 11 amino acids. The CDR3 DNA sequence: TGTGCCATCAGTATGAATGGTGAGCAGTACTTC. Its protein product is CAISMNGEQYF.

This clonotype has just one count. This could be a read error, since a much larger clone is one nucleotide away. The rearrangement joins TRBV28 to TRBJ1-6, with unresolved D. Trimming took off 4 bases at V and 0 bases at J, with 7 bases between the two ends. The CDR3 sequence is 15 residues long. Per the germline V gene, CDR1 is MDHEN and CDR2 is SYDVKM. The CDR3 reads CASSSPNSYNSPLHF. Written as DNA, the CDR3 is TGTGCCAGCAGTTCTCCCAACTCCTATAATTCACCCCTCCACTTT.

This CDR3 is CASSSMSSYEQYF. The CDR3 DNA reads TGTGCCAGCAGCTCGATGTCCTCCTACGAGCAGTACTTC. J is TRBJ2-5 and V is TRBV7-9; D ambiguous. The J call may be faulty, since TRBJ2-7 better matches the DNA end. Germline V gene lookup returns CDR1 SEHNR and CDR2 FQNEAQ (reference sequence). The CDR3 consists of 13 residues.

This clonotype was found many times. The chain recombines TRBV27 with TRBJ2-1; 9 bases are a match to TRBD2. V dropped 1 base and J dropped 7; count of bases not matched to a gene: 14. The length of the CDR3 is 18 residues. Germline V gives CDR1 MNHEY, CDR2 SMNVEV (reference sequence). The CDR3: CASSLLGLASGTLNEQFF. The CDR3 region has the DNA TGTGCCAGCAGTTTATTGGGGTTGGCTAGCGGGACATTAAATGAGCAGTTCTTC.

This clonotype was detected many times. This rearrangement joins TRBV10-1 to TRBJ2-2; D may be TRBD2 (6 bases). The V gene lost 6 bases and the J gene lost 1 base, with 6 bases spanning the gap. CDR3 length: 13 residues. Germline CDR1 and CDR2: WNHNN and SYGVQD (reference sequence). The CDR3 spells CASRGLNTGELFF. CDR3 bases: TGCGCCAGCAGGGGACTGAACACCGGGGAGCTGTTTTTT.

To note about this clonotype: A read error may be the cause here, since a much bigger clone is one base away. CDR3 in DNA: TGCGCCAGCAGCCTGCGGAACTCCTACAATGAGCAGTACTTC. It is translated as CASSLRNSYNEQYF. V is TRBV4-1 and J is TRBJ2-4, with unresolved D. Germline V gene lookup returns CDR1 MGHRA and CDR2 YSYEKL. V lost 4 bases, J lost 13 bases, and 20 bases lay in between. The CDR3 spans 14 residues.

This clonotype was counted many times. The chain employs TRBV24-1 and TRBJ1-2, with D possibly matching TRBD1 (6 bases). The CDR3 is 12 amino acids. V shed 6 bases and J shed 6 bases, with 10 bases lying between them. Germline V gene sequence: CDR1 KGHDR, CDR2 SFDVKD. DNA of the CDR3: TGTGCCACCAGTCAGGGGCGGGATGGCTACACCTTC. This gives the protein CATSQGRDGYTF.

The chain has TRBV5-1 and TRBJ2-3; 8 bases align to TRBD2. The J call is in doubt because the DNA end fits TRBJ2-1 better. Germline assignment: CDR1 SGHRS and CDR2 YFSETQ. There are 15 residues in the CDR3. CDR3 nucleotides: TGCGCCAGCAGCAAAGATAGCGGGAAGGCCCACGAGCAGTTCTTC. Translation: CASSKDSGKAHEQFF.

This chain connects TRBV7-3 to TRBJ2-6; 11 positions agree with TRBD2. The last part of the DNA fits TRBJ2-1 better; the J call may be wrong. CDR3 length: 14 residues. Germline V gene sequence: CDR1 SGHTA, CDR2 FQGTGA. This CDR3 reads CASSLTGLAEEQFF. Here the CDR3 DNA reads TGTGCCAGCAGCTTAACGGGACTAGCGGAAGAGCAGTTCTTC.

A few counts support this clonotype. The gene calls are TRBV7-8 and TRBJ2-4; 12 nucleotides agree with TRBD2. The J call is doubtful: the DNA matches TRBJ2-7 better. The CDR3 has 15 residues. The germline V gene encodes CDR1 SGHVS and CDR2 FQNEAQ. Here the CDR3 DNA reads TGTGCCAGCCGCAAGACTAGCGGGGGCGTCTACGAGCAGTACTTC. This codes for CASRKTSGGVYEQYF.

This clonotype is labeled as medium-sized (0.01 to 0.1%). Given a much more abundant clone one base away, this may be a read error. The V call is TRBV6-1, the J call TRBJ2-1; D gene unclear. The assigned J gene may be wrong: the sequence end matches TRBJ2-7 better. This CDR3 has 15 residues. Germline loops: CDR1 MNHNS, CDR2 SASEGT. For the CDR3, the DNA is TGTGCCAGCACTTCCCTCGCAGGCTCCTACAATGAGCAGTACTTC. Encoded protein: CASTSLAGSYNEQYF.